Described below is a single T cell receptor beta chain sequence and its context. Between the trimmed V and J ends, which lost 7 bases and 5 bases, there was a span of 6 bases. Germline-derived CDR1 and CDR2 are MDHEN and SYDVKM. CDR3 length equals 11 residues. This sample is drawn from a study of control samples from healthy donors and cancer patients. The repertoire was sequenced with immunoSEQ multiplex PCR; TCRdb's copy has only in-frame clones and lacks some. The sample has around 100,000 clones, more than 85% seen once. The sequence was obtained from a man aged 25 to 40 in good health. The V call is TRBV28, the J call TRBJ2-1; D is undetermined. Material: blood. CDR3 protein: CASNGDNEQFF. Written as DNA, the CDR3 is TGTGCCAGCAATGGGGACAATGAGCAGTTCTTC.